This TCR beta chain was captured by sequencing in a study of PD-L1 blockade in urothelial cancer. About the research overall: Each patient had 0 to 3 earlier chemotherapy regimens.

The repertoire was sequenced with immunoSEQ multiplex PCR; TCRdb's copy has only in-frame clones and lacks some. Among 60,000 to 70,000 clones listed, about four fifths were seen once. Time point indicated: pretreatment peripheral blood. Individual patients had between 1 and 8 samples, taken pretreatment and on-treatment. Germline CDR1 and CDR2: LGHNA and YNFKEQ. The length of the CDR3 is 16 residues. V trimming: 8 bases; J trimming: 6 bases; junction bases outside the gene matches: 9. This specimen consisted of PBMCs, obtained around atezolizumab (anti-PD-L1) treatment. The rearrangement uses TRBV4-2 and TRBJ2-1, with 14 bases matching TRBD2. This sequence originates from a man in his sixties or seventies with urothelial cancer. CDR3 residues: CASAPGGLAGANEQFF. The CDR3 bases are TGTGCCAGCGCACCCGGGGGACTAGCGGGAGCCAATGAGCAGTTCTTC.